This T cell receptor (beta chain) was recorded in a study of cytomegalovirus exposure and HLA in healthy donors. Background on the study: The approximately 680 first-cohort repertoires and the 120 or so validation repertoires shared the same platform, a later analysis reported.

The CDR3 is made up of 11 amino acids. CDR1 and CDR2 from the germline V gene are KGHSH and LQKENI. J was trimmed by 13 bases and V by 5 bases; bases with no gene match: 4. Sequencing was performed with immunoSEQ multiplex PCR; in TCRdb, only in-frame clones are kept and a portion is missing. The sample shows 65,000 to 75,000 clones, 92% of them seen only once. The rearrangement joins TRBV18 to TRBJ1-4, with 7 bases lining up with TRBD1. The TCR was taken from a man between 18 and 29 years old in good health and CMV-seropositive. Sequencing was carried out using PBMCs. CDR3 residues: CASSSTGALFF. CDR3 DNA: TGTGCCAGCTCAAGTACAGGGGCACTGTTTTTT. Together with reference TRBV18 and TRBJ1-4, the CDR3 gives the full variable domain: NAGVMQNPRHLVRRRGQEARLRCSPMKGHSHVYWYRQLPEEGLKFMVYLQKENIIDESGMPKERFSAEFPKEGPSILRIQQVVRGDSAAYFCASSSTGALFFGSGTQLSVL.